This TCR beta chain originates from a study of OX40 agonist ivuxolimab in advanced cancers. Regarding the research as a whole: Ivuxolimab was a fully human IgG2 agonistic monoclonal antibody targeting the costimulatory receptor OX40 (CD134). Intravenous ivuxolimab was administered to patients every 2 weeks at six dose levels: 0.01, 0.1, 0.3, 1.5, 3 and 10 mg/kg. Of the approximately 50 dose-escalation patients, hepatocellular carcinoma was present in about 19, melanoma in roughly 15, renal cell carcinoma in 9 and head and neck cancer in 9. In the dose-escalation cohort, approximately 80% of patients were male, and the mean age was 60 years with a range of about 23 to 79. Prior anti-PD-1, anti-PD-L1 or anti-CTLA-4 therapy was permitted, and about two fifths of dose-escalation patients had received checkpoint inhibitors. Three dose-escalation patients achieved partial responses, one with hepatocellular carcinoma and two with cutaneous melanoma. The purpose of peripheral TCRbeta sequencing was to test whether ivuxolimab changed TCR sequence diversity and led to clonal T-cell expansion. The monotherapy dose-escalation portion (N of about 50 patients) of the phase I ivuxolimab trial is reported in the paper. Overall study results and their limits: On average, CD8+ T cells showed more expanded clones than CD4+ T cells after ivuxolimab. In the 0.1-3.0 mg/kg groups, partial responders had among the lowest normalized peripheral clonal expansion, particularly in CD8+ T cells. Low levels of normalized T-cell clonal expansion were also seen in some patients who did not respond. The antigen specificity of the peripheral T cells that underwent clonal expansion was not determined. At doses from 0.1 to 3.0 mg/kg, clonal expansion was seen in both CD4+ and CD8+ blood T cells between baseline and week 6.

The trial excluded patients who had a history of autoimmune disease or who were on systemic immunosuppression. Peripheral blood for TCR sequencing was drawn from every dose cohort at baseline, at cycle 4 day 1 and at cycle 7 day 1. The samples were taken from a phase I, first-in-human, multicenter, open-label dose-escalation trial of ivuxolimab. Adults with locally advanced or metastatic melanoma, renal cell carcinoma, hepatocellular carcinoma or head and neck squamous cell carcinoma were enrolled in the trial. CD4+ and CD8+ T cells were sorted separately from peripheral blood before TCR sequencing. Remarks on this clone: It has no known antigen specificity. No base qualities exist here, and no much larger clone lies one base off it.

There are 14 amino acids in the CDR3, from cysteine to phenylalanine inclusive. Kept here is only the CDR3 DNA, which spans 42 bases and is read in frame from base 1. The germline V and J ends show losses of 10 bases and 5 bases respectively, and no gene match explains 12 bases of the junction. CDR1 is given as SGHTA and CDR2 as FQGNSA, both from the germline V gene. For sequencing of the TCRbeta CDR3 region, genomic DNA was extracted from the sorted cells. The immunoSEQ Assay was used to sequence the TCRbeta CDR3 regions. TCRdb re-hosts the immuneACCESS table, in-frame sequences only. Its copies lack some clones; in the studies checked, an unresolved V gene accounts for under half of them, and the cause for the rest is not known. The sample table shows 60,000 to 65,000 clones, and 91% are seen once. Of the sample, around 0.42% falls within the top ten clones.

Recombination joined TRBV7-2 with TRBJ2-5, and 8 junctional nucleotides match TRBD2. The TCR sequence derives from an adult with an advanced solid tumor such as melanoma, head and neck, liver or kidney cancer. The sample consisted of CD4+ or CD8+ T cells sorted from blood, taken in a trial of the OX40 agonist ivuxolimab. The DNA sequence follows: TGTGCCACCTCGTTAGCGGGACCGGGGGAGACCCAGTACTTC. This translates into CATSLAGPGETQYF.